One and the same sample provided the 32 T cell receptor beta chains below, sequenced in a study of blood T cells in healthy people across ages. The authors ran a second PCR of roughly 6 to 11 cycles using a sample-barcoded 5' primer and a J-beta primer mix. TCRdb analysed the 5' RACE reads with MiXCR anew, one entry per CDR3 protein. The profile shows over 600,000 distinct CDR3 sequences, 56% of them singletons. Sequencing was carried out using blood. These receptors all come from a man aged 35 to 55 in good health.

This clonotype was seen only a few times. The chain combines TRBV10-3 with TRBJ2-5; the D is unclear. V lost 10 bases, J lost 2 bases, and 5 bases lay in between. Germline CDR1 is ENHRY and CDR2 is SYGVKD. This CDR3 spans 10 amino acids. The CDR3 region is CATGQETQYF. The CDR3 DNA follows: TGTGCCACCGGGCAAGAGACCCAGTACTTC.

The chain carries TRBV5-1 and TRBJ1-2; D is perhaps TRBD1 (6 bases). The germline CDR1 and CDR2 sequences are SGHRS and YFSETQ. The CDR3 covers 12 residues. The V and J ends lost 4 bases and 7 bases respectively, with 11 bases between them. CDR3 coding DNA: TGCGCCAGCAGCCCACAGGGAACTGGCTACACCTTC. Amino acids: CASSPQGTGYTF. The full variable domain, its missing parts supplied by reference TRBV5-1 and TRBJ1-2, is KAGVTQTPRYLIKTRGQQVTLSCSPISGHRSVSWYQQTPGQGLQFLFEYFSETQRNKGNFPGRFSGRQFSNSRSEMNVSTLELGDSALYLCASSPQGTGYTFGSGTRLTVV.

This clonotype showed up just a few times. The rearrangement joins TRBV27 to TRBJ1-2; a possible D gene is TRBD1 (6 bases). With 6 bases removed from V and 3 bases from J, the gap between germline ends came to 14 bases. The CDR3 is 14 residues long. CDR1 and CDR2 (germline): MNHEY, SMNVEV (reference sequence). CDR3 nucleotides: TGTGCCAGCAGCCCGGGGGACACTTACTATGGCTACACCTTC. Residues: CASSPGDTYYGYTF.

V usage is TRBV27 and J usage is TRBJ2-1; 13 bases map to TRBD2. V lost 6 bases and J lost 8; bases outside the gene matches: 7. The CDR3 has 15 residues. Germline lookup yields CDR1 MNHEY and CDR2 SMNVEV (reference sequence). CDR3 residues: CASRGTSGVMDEQFF. CDR3 sequence (DNA): TGTGCCAGCAGGGGGACTAGCGGGGTTATGGATGAGCAGTTCTTC.

V gene TRBV14 combines with J gene TRBJ1-2; D call uncertain. Trimming shortened V by 4 bases and J by 2 bases, and 5 bases separated the two germline ends. Germline CDR1 SGHDN, CDR2 FVKESK. CDR3 size: 12 residues. In nucleotides, the CDR3 is TGTGCCAGCAGCCCACAGAACTATGGCTACACCTTC. The encoded protein is CASSPQNYGYTF.

Concerning this clonotype itself: A much larger clone lies one base from this, so it may be a read error. The chain is built from TRBV4-1 and TRBJ2-7; a possible D gene is TRBD2 (5 bases). The CDR3 contains 14 residues. With 3 bases removed from V and 7 bases from J, the gap between germline ends came to 16 bases. Germline CDR1 reads MGHRA; CDR2 reads YSYEKL. The CDR3 bases are TGCGCCAGCAGCCAGGGGTTCGGGAACAATGAGCAGTACTTC. Its protein is CASSQGFGNNEQYF.

This clonotype was seen more than once but under ten times. The rearrangement links TRBV12-3 or TRBV12-4 to TRBJ2-5; 7 positions agree with TRBD2. Trimming cost V 3 bases and J 2 bases; bases outside gene matches: 6. This CDR3 is built from 15 residues. CDR3 sequence reads: CASSLRRGRQETQYF. For the CDR3, the DNA is TGTGCCAGCAGTTTGAGGCGGGGGAGGCAAGAGACCCAGTACTTC.

This clonotype occurred once. The chain carries TRBV27 and TRBJ1-5; 8 nucleotides align to TRBD1. V shed 5 bases, J shed 4 bases, and the junction held 4 bases outside the gene matches. The germline gives CDR1 MNHEY, CDR2 SMNVEV (reference sequence). The CDR3 loop spans 14 amino acids. DNA of the CDR3: TGTGCCAGCAGTATTGACAGGGGAAATCAGCCCCAGCATTTT. It is translated as CASSIDRGNQPQHF.

V gene TRBV14 combines with J gene TRBJ2-3, with D possibly matching TRBD2 (6 bases). This CDR3 comprises 15 residues. V was clipped by 3 bases and J by 3 bases, with 13 bases between them. The germline gives CDR1 SGHDN, CDR2 FVKESK. The CDR3 loop reads CASSQFPGRTDTQYF. In DNA form, the CDR3 reads TGTGCCAGCAGCCAGTTTCCGGGGAGGACAGATACGCAGTATTTT.

The chain has TRBV20-1 and TRBJ2-5, with TRBD2 identical over 9 bases. The V gene's germline CDR1 is DFQATT and CDR2 SNEGSKA (reference sequence). The CDR3 covers 15 residues. V dropped 3 bases and J dropped 0; count of bases not matched to a gene: 5. The CDR3, as DNA: TGCAGTGCTAGGACTAGCGGAAGGTACCAAGAGACCCAGTACTTC. Residues: CSARTSGRYQETQYF.

In this sample, this clonotype turned up once. The chain recombines TRBV11-2 with TRBJ2-3; D unresolved. The CDR3 length is 14 residues. Looked up from germline, CDR1 is SGHAT and CDR2 is FQNNGV. V gave up 1 base and J gave up 2 bases, with 7 bases separating them. CDR3 protein: CASSLVRNTDTQYF. In DNA, the CDR3 is TGTGCCAGCAGCTTAGTAAGGAACACAGATACGCAGTATTTT. The complete variable domain, with remaining parts taken from reference TRBV11-2 and TRBJ2-3, reads EAGVAQSPRYKIIEKRQSVAFWCNPISGHATLYWYQQILGQGPKLLIQFQNNGVVDDSQLPKDRFSAERLKGVDSTLKIQPAKLEDSAVYLCASSLVRNTDTQYFGPGTRLTVL.

The V and J genes are TRBV21-1 and TRBJ1-5; TRBD1 reflects the table's D call only, with no check against the DNA. TRBV21-1 represents a pseudogene. CDR3 length: 14 amino acids. The CDR3 DNA is TGTGCCAGCAGCTCTTTTCAGGGTTATCAGCCCCAGCATTTT. The encoded protein is CASSSFQGYQPQHF.

The V gene is TRBV29-1, the J gene TRBJ1-1, with D unresolved. This CDR3 spans 12 amino acids. Germline lookup yields CDR1 SQVTM and CDR2 ANQGSEA. CDR3 nucleotides: TGCAGAGTAGTTCAGACGGGGACTGAAGCTTTCTTT. Translating it yields CRVVQTGTEAFF.

This clonotype has a handful of counts. The rearrangement joins TRBV5-1 to TRBJ2-7, with 13 positions matching TRBD2. This CDR3 is 18 amino acids long. The junction had 13 bases not matched to a gene; V was cut back by 5 bases and J by 2 bases. Germline V lookup: CDR1 SGHRS, CDR2 YFSETQ. This chain's CDR3 is CASSPRLAGGIGPYEQYF. In DNA, the CDR3 is TGCGCCAGCAGTCCACGACTAGCGGGAGGAATCGGGCCCTACGAGCAGTACTTC.

Only a few counts were recorded for this clonotype. The rearrangement uses TRBV20-1 and TRBJ2-1, with D tentatively TRBD1 (5 bases). There are 14 residues in the CDR3. Germline-derived CDR1 and CDR2 are DFQATT and SNEGSKA (reference sequence). V dropped 1 base and J dropped 5 bases, with 12 bases sitting between them. The CDR3 sequence is CSARGQLVDNEQFF. The CDR3 nucleotides are TGCAGTGCTAGAGGACAGCTGGTGGACAATGAGCAGTTCTTC.

The genes are TRBV20-1 and TRBJ2-7; D remains unclear. Trimming took off 0 bases at V and 2 bases at J, with 17 bases between the two ends. Germline V lookup: CDR1 DFQATT, CDR2 SNEGSKA (reference sequence). The CDR3 extends over 16 amino acids. CDR3 region: CSARDLVGLGTYEQYF. The DNA of the CDR3 is TGCAGTGCTAGAGATCTCGTCGGGTTGGGGACCTACGAGCAGTACTTC.

This chain joins TRBV20-1 and TRBJ1-1; TRBD1 might be the D (6 bases). Germline V gives CDR1 DFQATT, CDR2 SNEGSKA (reference sequence). This CDR3 has 13 residues. V dropped 3 bases and J dropped 8 bases, with 16 bases sitting between them. CDR3 loop: CSASRGAGGEAFF. CDR3 bases: TGCAGTGCTAGTCGGGGGGCCGGGGGAGAAGCTTTCTTT.

This clonotype was observed a handful of times. V is TRBV29-1 and J is TRBJ2-7; tentative D call: TRBD2 (6 bases). CDR3 length equals 15 residues. Looked up from germline, CDR1 is SQVTM and CDR2 is ANQGSEA. The V end lost 5 bases, the J end lost 0 bases, and 17 bases lay between the germline ends. CDR3 in amino acids: CSVRPGLSLSYEQYF. The CDR3 DNA reads as TGCAGCGTTCGGCCGGGACTCAGCCTCTCCTACGAGCAGTACTTC.

The table lists this clonotype with a few counts. The rearrangement links TRBV7-9 to TRBJ1-4; D remains ambiguous. Trimming shortened V by 5 bases and J by 12 bases, and 10 bases separated the two germline ends. The CDR3 runs 11 residues. Germline values: CDR1 SEHNR, CDR2 FQNEAQ (reference sequence). The chain's CDR3 is CASSPSRELFF. The CDR3 coding sequence is TGTGCCAGCAGCCCCAGCCGGGAACTGTTTTTT.

J is TRBJ2-2 and V is TRBV5-1, with 11 bases identical to TRBD2. This CDR3 has 16 amino acids. Germline lookup yields CDR1 SGHRS and CDR2 YFSETQ. V lost 4 bases and J lost 1; bases outside the gene matches: 3. The CDR3 spells CASSATSGRNTGELFF. CDR3 DNA sequence: TGCGCCAGCAGCGCCACTAGCGGGAGGAACACCGGGGAGCTGTTTTTT.

This chain joins TRBV29-1 and TRBJ1-1; 12 nucleotides agree with TRBD1. Germline V gene sequence: CDR1 SQVTM, CDR2 ANQGSEA. This CDR3 is 18 amino acids long. Trimming took 5 bases from V and 3 from J; bases not matched to a gene: 16. CDR3 protein: CSVFLNPGQGARHTEAFF. The CDR3 nucleotides read TGCAGCGTTTTTTTAAACCCGGGACAGGGGGCAAGGCACACTGAAGCTTTCTTT.

The rearrangement joins TRBV13 to TRBJ2-7; the match to TRBD2 covers 16 bases. The ends lost 4 bases at V and 2 bases at J; junction bases unmatched: 11. The V gene's germline CDR1 is PRHDT and CDR2 FYEKMQ (reference sequence). CDR3 size: 19 residues. Written as DNA, the CDR3 is TGTGCCAGCAGCTCACTGGGACTAGCGGGAGGGAATAGAGCCTACGAGCAGTACTTC. Residues: CASSSLGLAGGNRAYEQYF.

V is TRBV28 and J is TRBJ2-3; a possible D gene is TRBD1 (5 bases). V lost 9 bases and J 3 bases, leaving 10 bases between the germline ends. The CDR3 loop spans 12 amino acids. CDR1 and CDR2 from the germline V gene are MDHEN and SYDVKM. The CDR3 sequence is CARKGCTDTQYF. The CDR3 DNA reads TGTGCCAGAAAGGGGTGTACAGATACGCAGTATTTT.

The V gene is TRBV28, the J gene TRBJ1-4; no firm D call. V gave up 3 bases and J gave up 8 bases, with 10 bases separating them. Germline loops: CDR1 MDHEN, CDR2 SYDVKM. The CDR3 has 13 amino acids. In nucleotides, the CDR3 is TGTGCCAGCAGTTTCGACAATCCGGAAAAACTGTTTTTT. Protein sequence: CASSFDNPEKLFF.

The chain uses TRBV15 and TRBJ2-7; TRBD2 matches 11 bases. The junction had 8 bases not matched to a gene; V was cut back by 4 bases and J by 9 bases. Germline CDR1 and CDR2: LNHNV and YYDKDF (reference sequence). The CDR3 covers 14 residues. CDR3 sequence reads: CATSTTSGRVGQYF. CDR3 in DNA: TGTGCCACCAGCACAACTAGCGGGAGAGTAGGGCAGTACTTC.

This clonotype was seen once. V and J are TRBV29-1 and TRBJ2-1; tentatively, D is TRBD2 (7 bases). Germline V lookup: CDR1 SQVTM, CDR2 ANQGSEA. This CDR3 region has 12 residues. Trimming cost V 6 bases and J 7 bases, with 13 bases left between them. The CDR3 sequence: CSVPGRGNEQFF. The CDR3 region has the DNA TGCAGCGTACCAGGGAGGGGGAATGAGCAGTTCTTC.

The gene calls are TRBV2 and TRBJ1-6; D is possibly TRBD1 (5 bases). Germline loops: CDR1 SNHLY, CDR2 FYNNEI. The V end was cut by 4 bases, the J end by 4 bases, with 17 bases between. The CDR3 has 17 amino acids. The CDR3 loop is CASSADPGTLYNSPLHF. The CDR3 nucleotides read TGTGCCAGCAGTGCCGACCCCGGGACCCTTTATAATTCACCCCTCCACTTT.

The chain is built from TRBV7-6 and TRBJ2-1; 15 bases align to TRBD2. The germline V gene has CDR1 SGHVS and CDR2 FNYEAQ. Trimming cost V 5 bases and J 4 bases; bases outside gene matches: 3. The CDR3 extends over 16 amino acids. CDR3 nucleotides: TGTGCCAGCAGCGCCGGGACTAGCGGGGGGTACAATGAGCAGTTCTTC. It yields the protein CASSAGTSGGYNEQFF.

The V gene is TRBV20-1, the J gene TRBJ2-1; the match to TRBD1 covers 7 bases. This CDR3 has 15 amino acids. The germline V gene encodes CDR1 DFQATT and CDR2 SNEGSKA (reference sequence). With 0 bases clipped from V and 3 bases from J, the junction kept 5 bases outside the gene matches. The CDR3 nucleotides read TGCAGTGCTAGAGATCGACAGGGCTGCTACAATGAGCAGTTCTTC. Protein sequence: CSARDRQGCYNEQFF.

In this sample, this clonotype turned up once. The J gene is TRBJ2-5, the V gene TRBV7-2, with D possibly TRBD2 on 5 matching bases. The germline gives CDR1 SGHTA, CDR2 FQGNSA. This CDR3 spans 15 amino acids. V lost 2 bases to trimming and J lost 2 bases, with 12 bases between them. The CDR3 DNA is TGTGCCAGCAGCTTAAAGAAGCGGATACAAGAGACCCAGTACTTC. Encoded protein: CASSLKKRIQETQYF.

The J gene is TRBJ2-1, the V gene TRBV29-1; 7 nucleotides match TRBD1. Germline CDR1 reads SQVTM; CDR2 reads ANQGSEA. There are 15 residues in the CDR3. The J segment lost 6 bases and the V segment lost 4 bases, leaving 12 bases of the junction unmatched. The CDR3: CSVGGGRGNSNEQFF. The CDR3, as DNA: TGCAGCGTTGGAGGAGGCAGGGGGAATTCCAATGAGCAGTTCTTC.

The chain carries TRBV20-1 and TRBJ1-6; 8 positions agree with TRBD1. V lost 1 base, J lost 4 bases, and 3 bases stayed unmatched. CDR1 is DFQATT and CDR2 is SNEGSKA in the germline V gene (reference sequence). This CDR3 is built from 15 residues. CDR3 nucleotides: TGCAGTGCTAGAGGGGACAGGACATATAATTCACCCCTCCACTTT. Its protein product is CSARGDRTYNSPLHF.